A single sample gave rise to the 21 T cell receptor beta chains below, sequenced in a study of response to subunit inactivated influenza vaccine. TCRdb re-called the RT-PCR reads with MiXCR, one entry per CDR3 protein. The repertoire holds around 850,000 distinct CDR3 sequences, around 18% seen once, with 9.5% to 13% in the top ten. The starting material was PBMCs from blood, obtained roughly 5 days after vaccination. These receptor sequences come from a middle-aged man who received an inactivated influenza vaccine.

V usage is TRBV20-1 and J usage is TRBJ2-3; TRBD2 might be the D (6 bases). This CDR3 has 13 residues. The V and J ends lost 1 base and 5 bases respectively, with 10 bases between them. CDR1 DFQATT and CDR2 SNEGSKA come from the germline V gene (reference sequence). This CDR3 reads CSARVMGLDTQYF. The CDR3 coding sequence is TGCAGTGCTAGAGTAATGGGACTAGATACGCAGTATTTT.

In its sample, this clonotype was seen a few times. The chain is built from TRBV20-1 and TRBJ2-5, with D possibly TRBD2 on 5 matching bases. Germline CDR1 DFQATT, CDR2 SNEGSKA (reference sequence). There are 14 residues in the CDR3. V shed 6 bases and J shed 1 base, with 15 bases lying between them. CDR3 DNA sequence: TGCAGTGCGCCGAAGGCGGGCAGCCAAGAGACCCAGTACTTC. This encodes CSAPKAGSQETQYF.

There are a few counts of this clonotype. This chain joins TRBV6-5 and TRBJ2-2; D call uncertain. The germline CDR1 and CDR2 sequences are MNHEY and SVGAGI. There are 16 residues in the CDR3. V lost 0 bases to trimming and J lost 1 base, with 9 bases between them. DNA of the CDR3: TGTGCCAGCAGTTACTCCATACAGATGAACACCGGGGAGCTGTTTTTT. Translated, it gives CASSYSIQMNTGELFF.

This clonotype was counted between two and nine times. The J gene is TRBJ2-5, the V gene TRBV7-2, with TRBD1 matching 9 bases. The germline CDR1 and CDR2 sequences are SGHTA and FQGNSA. After removal of 0 bases from V and 9 bases from J, the junction contained 8 bases not matched to a gene. The CDR3 is made up of 15 amino acids. The CDR3 here is CASSLAPPGTGSQYF. The DNA for the CDR3 is TGTGCCAGCAGCTTAGCACCTCCAGGGACAGGGTCCCAGTACTTC.

The chain combines TRBV2 with TRBJ1-2; perhaps TRBD1 as D (5 bases). The ends were cut back, 2 bases at V and 7 bases at J, with 17 bases in the middle. Germline V gene lookup returns CDR1 SNHLY and CDR2 FYNNEI. This CDR3 has 15 residues. Here the CDR3 reads CASSELGQGKGGYTF. The CDR3 nucleotides read TGTGCCAGCAGTGAATTGGGGCAGGGAAAGGGTGGCTACACCTTC.

This clonotype was found a few times. The chain recombines TRBV20-1 with TRBJ2-5; TRBD2 matches at 16 bases. Unmatched junction bases numbered 2, after V lost 5 bases and J lost 2 bases. The CDR3 contains 15 residues. Germline V gene data show CDR1 as DFQATT and CDR2 as SNEGSKA (reference sequence). The CDR3 DNA is TGCAGTGCTGAGGGACTAGCGGGAGGGCAAGAGACCCAGTACTTC. Protein sequence: CSAEGLAGGQETQYF.

This clonotype was detected only a few times. This CDR3 reads CASSFPEGSLSGTQYF. In DNA form, the CDR3 reads TGTGCCAGCAGCTTCCCTGAGGGTAGCCTGAGTGGCACCCAGTACTTC. The rearrangement uses TRBV7-9 and TRBJ2-5; possible D gene TRBD2, 5 bases. CDR3 length: 16 residues. V was pared by 3 bases and J by 8 bases, with 22 bases between. Germline CDR1 SEHNR, CDR2 FQNEAQ (reference sequence).

This chain links TRBV7-2 with TRBJ1-4; the D gene is possibly TRBD1 (6 bases). V lost 5 bases to trimming and J lost 2 bases, with 12 bases between them. The CDR3 extends over 15 amino acids. Germline CDR1 and CDR2: SGHTA and FQGNSA. This CDR3 is CASSRYRETNEKLFF. The CDR3, as DNA: TGTGCCAGCAGCCGGTACAGGGAGACTAATGAAAAACTGTTTTTT.

V is TRBV28 and J is TRBJ2-1, with a possible D match to TRBD1 (5 bases). Germline CDR1 is MDHEN and CDR2 is SYDVKM. The length of the CDR3 is 15 residues. Trimming left V 3 bases short and J 9 bases short, with 18 bases between. This CDR3 reads CASSFVRSTGGEQFF. For the CDR3, the DNA is TGTGCCAGCAGTTTTGTCAGGTCTACAGGTGGTGAGCAGTTCTTC.

This clonotype was seen ten or more times. V and J are TRBV24-1 and TRBJ2-1, with D hard to call. The CDR3 has 12 residues. Trimming removed 4 bases at V and 9 bases at J, with 9 bases between. CDR1 and CDR2 (germline): KGHDR, SFDVKD. DNA for the CDR3: TGTGCCACCAGTGAATTGGGAAGTGAGCAGTTCTTC. Its translation: CATSELGSEQFF.

The sample holds one count of this clonotype. The chain carries TRBV3-1 and TRBJ2-1; the match to TRBD2 covers 10 bases. After removal of 4 bases from V and 6 bases from J, the junction contained 6 bases not matched to a gene. The CDR3 extends over 15 amino acids. Germline loops: CDR1 LGHDT, CDR2 YNNKEL (reference sequence). The CDR3 coding sequence is TGTGCCAGCAGCCCGGGACTAGCGAGTATCAATGAGCAGTTCTTC. Protein: CASSPGLASINEQFF.

This clonotype was detected only a few times. The CDR3 bases are TGTGCCAGCAGCGTTGGGACTGGTAATGAGCAGTTCTTC. The encoded protein is CASSVGTGNEQFF. V gene TRBV9 combines with J gene TRBJ2-1, with a possible D match to TRBD2 (6 bases). The CDR3 loop spans 13 amino acids. With 2 bases removed from V and 7 bases from J, the gap between germline ends came to 10 bases. Germline lookup yields CDR1 SGDLS and CDR2 YYNGEE.

This clonotype was seen more than once but under ten times. The gene calls are TRBV28 and TRBJ2-5; possibly TRBD1 for D (8 bases). CDR1 is MDHEN, CDR2 SYDVKM, per germline. The CDR3 loop spans 20 amino acids. The V end lost 3 bases, the J end lost 1 base, and 27 bases lay between the germline ends. The CDR3 sequence: CASSFLGQEGGYVAQETQYF. The CDR3, as DNA: TGTGCCAGCAGTTTCTTGGGACAGGAGGGAGGGTATGTGGCCCAAGAGACCCAGTACTTC. Full variable domain (missing parts from reference TRBV28 and TRBJ2-5): DVKVTQSSRYLVKRTGEKVFLECVQDMDHENMFWYRQDPGLGLRLIYFSYDVKMKEKGDIPEGYSVSREKKERFSLILESASTNQTSMYLCASSFLGQEGGYVAQETQYFGPGTRLLVL.

This clonotype has only a few counts. DNA for the CDR3: TGCAGTGCTAGTTCTTCAGGGTTCAATGAGCAGTTCTTC. This encodes CSASSSGFNEQFF. The V and J genes are TRBV20-1 and TRBJ2-1; tentatively, D is TRBD1 (5 bases). The germline V gene encodes CDR1 DFQATT and CDR2 SNEGSKA (reference sequence). This CDR3 comprises 13 residues. V was clipped by 3 bases and J by 6 bases, with 12 bases between them.

The table lists this clonotype with a count of one. The chain links TRBV5-1 to TRBJ2-1; 8 bases agree with TRBD2. The germline V gene has CDR1 SGHRS and CDR2 YFSETQ. V was pared by 4 bases and J by 6 bases, with 9 bases of the junction left unmatched. The CDR3 consists of 15 residues. CDR3 sequence: CASSHRAGGFNEQFF. DNA of the CDR3: TGCGCCAGCAGCCACCGGGCGGGGGGATTCAATGAGCAGTTCTTC.

This chain joins TRBV20-1 and TRBJ1-1; D ambiguous. From germline, CDR1 is DFQATT and CDR2 SNEGSKA (reference sequence). Deletions cut 0 bases from V and 1 base from J, with 12 bases between. The CDR3 totals 15 residues. Written as DNA, the CDR3 is TGCAGTGCTAGAGATATGGCCAGGACGAACACTGAAGCTTTCTTT. This encodes CSARDMARTNTEAFF.

The table lists this clonotype with a few counts. The chain combines TRBV11-2 with TRBJ1-4, with 8 bases matching TRBD1. Germline loops: CDR1 SGHAT, CDR2 FQNNGV. The CDR3 extends over 16 amino acids. V dropped 5 bases and J dropped 5; count of bases not matched to a gene: 10. In DNA, the CDR3 is TGTGCCAGCAGCGGAATCAGGGACAGGCAAAATGAAAAACTGTTTTTT. Translated: CASSGIRDRQNEKLFF.

This clonotype was seen more than once but under ten times. The CDR3 DNA follows: TGTGCCAGCAGTTTAGGGGCGGGGGCGAACACTGAAGCTTTCTTT. Translated: CASSLGAGANTEAFF. The V and J genes are TRBV12-3 or TRBV12-4 and TRBJ1-1, with a tentative D call TRBD1 (6 bases). V dropped 1 base and J dropped 1 base, with 10 bases sitting between them. This CDR3 is 15 amino acids long.

The rearrangement uses TRBV20-1 and TRBJ2-7; D unresolved. CDR3 length: 11 residues. Germline assignment: CDR1 DFQATT and CDR2 SNEGSKA (reference sequence). The V end lost 0 bases, the J end lost 8 bases, and 8 bases lay between the germline ends. CDR3 bases: TGCAGTGCTAGAGATCATCTCAAGCAGTACTTC. Its translation is CSARDHLKQYF.

This rearrangement joins TRBV11-1 to TRBJ2-5, with D unresolved. Germline-derived CDR1 and CDR2 are SGHAT and FQDESV (reference sequence). There are 19 residues in the CDR3. V shed 2 bases and J shed 1 base, with 23 bases lying between them. The CDR3 DNA is TGTGCCAGCAGCTTACGGCCAAACTTTATACAACGACGCCAAGAGACCCAGTACTTC. Protein sequence: CASSLRPNFIQRRQETQYF.

Ten or more counts support this clonotype. J is TRBJ2-3 and V is TRBV4-2, with a tentative D call TRBD2 (7 bases). CDR1 and CDR2 from the germline V gene are LGHNA and YNFKEQ. V was trimmed by 1 base and J by 5 bases, leaving 13 bases between them. The CDR3 length is 15 residues. In DNA, the CDR3 is TGTGCCAGCAGCCAAGTTGGGGGGGCCGGAGATACGCAGTATTTT. Amino acid sequence: CASSQVGGAGDTQYF.